A single sample gave rise to the 10 T cell receptor beta chains below, sequenced in a study of CD8 T cells in Susac syndrome. When the RNA was reverse transcribed, random hexamers were used with an input of roughly 0.45 to 1 ug. From the immunoSEQ multiplex PCR reads, TCRdb called clonotypes with MiXCR, one entry per CDR3 protein. The profile shows about 53,000 distinct CDR3 sequences, approximately 95% of them singletons. Sequencing used CD8+ T cells from PBMCs. These receptor sequences come from a human donor with Susac syndrome.

This clonotype occurred a few times. The rearrangement joins TRBV7-2 to TRBJ2-5; 14 bases are shared with TRBD2. The J segment lost 5 bases and the V segment lost 4 bases, leaving 9 bases of the junction unmatched. Germline CDR1 SGHTA, CDR2 FQGNSA. The CDR3 loop spans 17 amino acids. CDR3 nucleotide sequence: TGTGCCAGCAGCTCAGTGACTAGCGGGGGGGCCCGGGAGACCCAGTACTTC. Its translation is CASSSVTSGGARETQYF.

The chain recombines TRBV19 with TRBJ2-1; D remains unclear. The CDR3 consists of 15 residues. Per germline, CDR1 LNHDA and CDR2 SQIVND (reference sequence). V was cut by 2 bases and J by 2 bases, with 10 bases left in between. The CDR3 sequence: CASSITDPPYNEQFF. CDR3 DNA: TGTGCCAGTAGTATAACGGACCCACCCTACAATGAGCAGTTCTTC.

The rearrangement links TRBV9 to TRBJ1-1, with a weak D call TRBD1 (6 bases). From germline, CDR1 is SGDLS and CDR2 YYNGEE. CDR3 length: 12 residues. Between the trimmed V and J ends, which lost 3 bases and 9 bases, there was a span of 12 bases. The CDR3 is CASSGPDSQAFF. CDR3 nucleotide sequence: TGTGCCAGCAGCGGACCGGACAGCCAAGCTTTCTTT.

This clonotype was picked up one time. V and J are TRBV4-3 and TRBJ1-5; 7 positions agree with TRBD1. Per the germline V gene, CDR1 is LGHNA and CDR2 is YSLEER. The CDR3 extends over 16 amino acids. Trimming removed 3 bases from V and 4 bases from J; junction bases left unmatched: 9. The CDR3 bases are TGCGCCAGCAGCCAGCGCCTGACAGGGTCAAATCAGCCCCAGCATTTT. It translates to CASSQRLTGSNQPQHF.

The rearrangement uses TRBV30 and TRBJ2-5, with D possibly TRBD1 on 6 matching bases. The CDR3 consists of 15 residues. Germline V CDR1 and CDR2: GTSNPN, SVGIG (reference sequence). The germline V and J ends were trimmed by 0 bases and 1 base, with 12 bases remaining between them. The CDR3, as DNA: TGTGCCTGGAGTGTAGGGGGACGGATCCAAGAGACCCAGTACTTC. Translation: CAWSVGGRIQETQYF.

This chain uses TRBV6-6 with TRBJ1-3, with D unclear. The CDR3 is made up of 14 amino acids. The V gene lost 0 bases and the J gene lost 4 bases, with 7 bases spanning the gap. Germline CDR1 MNHNY, CDR2 SVGAGI (reference sequence). The CDR3: CASSYSFRGNTIYF. DNA for the CDR3: TGTGCCAGCAGTTACTCGTTTAGGGGAAACACCATATATTTT.

The CDR3 sequence is CASNSAAHPYNEQFF. The CDR3 DNA follows: TGTGCCAGTAACTCCGCCGCGCACCCCTACAATGAGCAGTTCTTC. The V call is TRBV19, the J call TRBJ2-1; D is unresolved. Trimming pared 7 bases from V and 2 bases from J, leaving 15 bases between. The germline V gene encodes CDR1 LNHDA and CDR2 SQIVND (reference sequence). This CDR3 is built from 15 residues. Combining the CDR3 with reference TRBV19 and TRBJ2-1 gives the whole variable domain DGGITQSPKYLFRKEGQNVTLSCEQNLNHDAMYWYRQDPGQGLRLIYYSQIVNDFQKGDIAEGYSVSREKKESFPLTVTSAQKNPTAFYLCASNSAAHPYNEQFFGPGTRLTVL.

The chain recombines TRBV6-2 or TRBV6-3 with TRBJ2-1; a weak D match, TRBD1 (5 bases). The CDR3 has 12 amino acids. V was shortened by 7 bases and J by 6 bases, with 10 bases between the two germline ends. Per the germline V gene, CDR1 is MNHEY and CDR2 is SVGEGT. The CDR3 region is CASTYGANEQFF. CDR3 nucleotide sequence: TGTGCCAGCACCTATGGGGCCAATGAGCAGTTCTTC.

The chain joins TRBV11-2 to TRBJ1-6; D may be TRBD1 (5 bases). This CDR3 contains 14 residues. Germline V gene lookup returns CDR1 SGHAT and CDR2 FQNNGV. V lost 1 base to trimming and J lost 7 bases, with 8 bases between them. The CDR3 DNA reads as TGTGCCAGCAGCTTAGTCGGGGGAAATTCACCCCTCCACTTT. Amino acid sequence: CASSLVGGNSPLHF.

This chain joins TRBV7-8 and TRBJ1-4, with D unresolved. V lost 3 bases and J lost 7, with 12 bases in between. Germline CDR1 reads SGHVS; CDR2 reads FQNEAQ. The CDR3 runs 14 residues. The CDR3 region has the DNA TGTGCCAGCAGCTTGGGTGGAAGAGGTGAAAAACTGTTTTTT. Translation: CASSLGGRGEKLFF. The complete variable domain, with remaining parts taken from reference TRBV7-8 and TRBJ1-4, reads GAGVSQSPRYKVAKRGQDVALRCDPISGHVSLFWYQQALGQGPEFLTYFQNEAQLDKSGLPSDRFFAERPEGSVSTLKIQRTQQEDSAVYLCASSLGGRGEKLFFGSGTQLSVL.